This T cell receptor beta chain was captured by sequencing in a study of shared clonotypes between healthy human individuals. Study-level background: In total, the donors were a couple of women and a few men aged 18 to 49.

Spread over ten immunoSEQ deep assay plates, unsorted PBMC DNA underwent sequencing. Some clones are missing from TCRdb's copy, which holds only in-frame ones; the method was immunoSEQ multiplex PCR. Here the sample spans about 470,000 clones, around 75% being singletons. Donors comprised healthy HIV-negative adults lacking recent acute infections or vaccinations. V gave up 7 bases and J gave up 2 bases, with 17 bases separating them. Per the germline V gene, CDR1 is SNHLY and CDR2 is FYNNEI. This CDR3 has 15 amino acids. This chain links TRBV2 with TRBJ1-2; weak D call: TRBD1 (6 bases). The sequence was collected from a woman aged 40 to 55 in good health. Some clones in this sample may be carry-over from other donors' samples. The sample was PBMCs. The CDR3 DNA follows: TGTGCCAGCACTGAGCTCTGGGACACAAACTATGGCTACACCTTC. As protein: CASTELWDTNYGYTF.